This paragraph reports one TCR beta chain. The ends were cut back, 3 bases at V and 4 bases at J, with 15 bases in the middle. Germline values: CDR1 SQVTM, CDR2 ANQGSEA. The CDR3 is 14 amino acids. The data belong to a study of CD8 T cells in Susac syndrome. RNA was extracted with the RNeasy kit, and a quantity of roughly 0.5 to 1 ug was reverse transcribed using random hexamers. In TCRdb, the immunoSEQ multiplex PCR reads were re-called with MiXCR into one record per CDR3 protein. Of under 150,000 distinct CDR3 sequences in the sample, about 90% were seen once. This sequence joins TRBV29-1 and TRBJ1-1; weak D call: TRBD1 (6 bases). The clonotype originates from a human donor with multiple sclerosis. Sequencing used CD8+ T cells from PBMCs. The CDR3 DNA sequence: TGCAGCGTTGAGGTCCAGCCACAGGGCACTGAAGCTTTCTTT. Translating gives CSVEVQPQGTEAFF. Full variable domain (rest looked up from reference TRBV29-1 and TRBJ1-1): SAVISQKPSRDICQRGTSLTIQCQVDSQVTMMFWYRQQPGQSLTLIATANQGSEATYESGFVIDKFPISRPNLTFSTLTVSNMSPEDSSIYLCSVEVQPQGTEAFFGQGTRLTVV.